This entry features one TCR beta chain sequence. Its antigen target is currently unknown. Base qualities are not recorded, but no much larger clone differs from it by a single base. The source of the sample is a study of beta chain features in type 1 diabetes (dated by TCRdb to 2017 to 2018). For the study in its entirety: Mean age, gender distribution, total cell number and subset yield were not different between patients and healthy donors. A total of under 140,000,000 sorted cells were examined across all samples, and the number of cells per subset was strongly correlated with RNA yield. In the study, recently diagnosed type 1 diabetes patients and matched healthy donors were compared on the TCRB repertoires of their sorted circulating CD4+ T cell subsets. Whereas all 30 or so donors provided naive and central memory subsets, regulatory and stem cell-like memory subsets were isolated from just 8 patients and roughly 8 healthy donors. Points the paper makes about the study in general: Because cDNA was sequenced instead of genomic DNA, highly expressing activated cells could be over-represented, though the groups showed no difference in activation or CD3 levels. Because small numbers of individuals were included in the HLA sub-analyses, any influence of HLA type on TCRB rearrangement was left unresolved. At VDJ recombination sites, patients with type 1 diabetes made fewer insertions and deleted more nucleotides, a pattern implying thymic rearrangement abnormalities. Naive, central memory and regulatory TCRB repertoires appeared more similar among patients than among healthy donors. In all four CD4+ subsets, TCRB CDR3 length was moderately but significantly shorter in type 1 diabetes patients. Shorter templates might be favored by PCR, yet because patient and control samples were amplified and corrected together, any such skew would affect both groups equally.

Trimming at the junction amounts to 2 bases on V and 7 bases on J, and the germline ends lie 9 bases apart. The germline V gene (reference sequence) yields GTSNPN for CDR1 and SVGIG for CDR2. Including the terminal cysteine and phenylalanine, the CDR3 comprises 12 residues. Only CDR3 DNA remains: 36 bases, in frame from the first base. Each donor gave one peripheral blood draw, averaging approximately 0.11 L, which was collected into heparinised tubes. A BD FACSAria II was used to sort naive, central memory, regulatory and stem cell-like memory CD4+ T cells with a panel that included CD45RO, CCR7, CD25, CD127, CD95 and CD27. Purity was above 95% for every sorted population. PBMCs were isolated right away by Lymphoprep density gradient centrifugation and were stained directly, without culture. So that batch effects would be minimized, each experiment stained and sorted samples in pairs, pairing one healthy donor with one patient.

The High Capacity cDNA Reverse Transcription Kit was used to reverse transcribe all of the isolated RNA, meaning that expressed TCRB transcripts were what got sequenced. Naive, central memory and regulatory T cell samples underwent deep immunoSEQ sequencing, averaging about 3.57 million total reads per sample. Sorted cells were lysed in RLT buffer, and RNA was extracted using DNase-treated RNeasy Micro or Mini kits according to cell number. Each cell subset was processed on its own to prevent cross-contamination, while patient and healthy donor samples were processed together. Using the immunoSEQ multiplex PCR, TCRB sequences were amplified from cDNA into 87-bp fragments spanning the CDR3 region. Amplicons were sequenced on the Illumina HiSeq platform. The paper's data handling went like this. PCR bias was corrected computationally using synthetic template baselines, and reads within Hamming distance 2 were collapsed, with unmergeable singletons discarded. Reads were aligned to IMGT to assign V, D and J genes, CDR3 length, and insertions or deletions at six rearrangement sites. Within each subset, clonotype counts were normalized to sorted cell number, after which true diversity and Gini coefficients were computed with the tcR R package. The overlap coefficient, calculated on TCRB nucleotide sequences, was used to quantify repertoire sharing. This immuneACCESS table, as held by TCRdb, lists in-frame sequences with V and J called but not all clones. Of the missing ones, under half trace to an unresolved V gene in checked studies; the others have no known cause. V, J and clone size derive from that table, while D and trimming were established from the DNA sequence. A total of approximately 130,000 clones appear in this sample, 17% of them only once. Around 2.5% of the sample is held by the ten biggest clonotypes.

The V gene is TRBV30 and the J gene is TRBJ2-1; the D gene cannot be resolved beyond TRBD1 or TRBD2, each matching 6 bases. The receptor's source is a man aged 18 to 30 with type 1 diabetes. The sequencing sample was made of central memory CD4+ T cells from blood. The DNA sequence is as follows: TGTGCCTGGAGTAGGGGGGAGAATGAGCAGTTCTTC. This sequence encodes CAWSRGENEQFF.